One and the same sample provided the 8 T cell receptor beta chains below, sequenced in a study of T cell changes during pregnancy in multiple sclerosis (dated by TCRdb to 2018 to 2020). The library was built by means of the immunoSEQ multiplex PCR assay. Sourced from immuneACCESS, this table was stored by TCRdb with only in-frame sequences that have V and J called. A share of the clones is absent; for the studies checked, an unresolved V gene accounts for under half, and the remainder has no known explanation. Present in this sample are about 120,000 clones, over 85% of which were seen just once. Of the sample, roughly 6.2% is held by the ten largest clones. The sample here was peripheral blood, taken before pregnancy. The receptor source for this set is a female donor with multiple sclerosis, enrolled in a pregnancy study.

The chain recombines TRBV5-5 with TRBJ1-1; D call uncertain. The length of the CDR3 is 13 residues. V lost 5 bases to trimming and J lost 1 base, with 9 bases between them. Germline CDR1 SGHKS, CDR2 YYEKEE (reference sequence). The CDR3 nucleotides read TGTGCCAGCAGTCCGCGAGGGAACACTGAAGCTTTCTTT. Protein sequence: CASSPRGNTEAFF.

The chain employs TRBV5-6 and TRBJ1-2; 10 nucleotides line up with TRBD1. CDR3 length: 18 residues. CDR1 is SGHDT, CDR2 YYEEEE, per germline. V dropped 1 base and J dropped 4; count of bases not matched to a gene: 13. CDR3: CASSLSLGTGASPYGYTF. The CDR3 DNA follows: TGTGCCAGCAGCTTGAGCCTAGGGACAGGGGCTAGCCCCTATGGCTACACCTTC. Full variable domain (remainder filled in from reference TRBV5-6 and TRBJ1-2): DAGVTQSPTHLIKTRGQQVTLRCSPKSGHDTVSWYQQALGQGPQFIFQYYEEEERQRGNFPDRFSGHQFPNYSSELNVNALLLGDSALYLCASSLSLGTGASPYGYTFGSGTRLTVV.

This clone appeared a single time. V gene TRBV2 combines with J gene TRBJ2-1, with unresolved D. CDR1 and CDR2 from the germline V gene are SNHLY and FYNNEI. V was trimmed by 7 bases and J by 6 bases, leaving 16 bases between them. This CDR3 has 14 amino acids. The CDR3 reads CASIGGSSTNEQFF. The CDR3 region has the DNA TGTGCCAGCATCGGTGGGTCTAGTACCAATGAGCAGTTCTTC.

The rearrangement uses TRBV6-1 and TRBJ2-7; 16 nucleotides agree with TRBD2. Trimming cost V 0 bases and J 2 bases; bases outside gene matches: 7. Germline CDR1 MNHNS, CDR2 SASEGT. CDR3 size: 19 residues. CDR3 in DNA: TGTGCCAGCAGTGAAGCGCTCTTGGGGACTAGCGGGAGGGCCTACGAGCAGTACTTC. This translates into CASSEALLGTSGRAYEQYF.

This chain links TRBV7-9 with TRBJ2-1; the match to TRBD2 covers 7 bases. This CDR3 comprises 16 residues. Germline V gives CDR1 SEHNR, CDR2 FQNEAQ (reference sequence). The ends lost 5 bases at V and 2 bases at J; junction bases unmatched: 9. CDR3 coding DNA: TGTGCCAGCAGCCCCTCTGGCAGCGGGGCCTACAATGAGCAGTTCTTC. This sequence encodes CASSPSGSGAYNEQFF. The entire variable domain, with the rest obtained from reference TRBV7-9 and TRBJ2-1, is as follows: DTGVSQNPRHKITKRGQNVTFRCDPISEHNRLYWYRQTLGQGPEFLTYFQNEAQLEKSRLLSDRFSAERPKGSFSTLEIQRTEQGDSAMYLCASSPSGSGAYNEQFFGPGTRLTVL.

The chain combines TRBV21-1 with TRBJ1-5; the table's D call of TRBD1 was not tested on the DNA. TRBV21-1 is a listed pseudogene. This CDR3 is built from 14 residues. DNA of the CDR3: TGTGCCAGCAGGAGGACAGGGGGAGATCAGCCCCAGCATTTT. It codes for CASRRTGGDQPQHF.

This chain links TRBV2 with TRBJ1-3, with D hard to call. Germline-derived CDR1 and CDR2 are SNHLY and FYNNEI. The ends were cut back, 8 bases at V and 0 bases at J, with 14 bases in the middle. The CDR3 extends over 15 amino acids. DNA of the CDR3: TGTGCCAGCGTCTGGCTACAGAGCTCTGGAAACACCATATATTTT. It yields the protein CASVWLQSSGNTIYF.

The rearrangement uses TRBV14 and TRBJ1-5; D is possibly TRBD1 (6 bases). Trimming pared 4 bases from V and 3 bases from J, leaving 10 bases between. The CDR3 has 14 amino acids. Germline CDR1 and CDR2: SGHDN and FVKESK. CDR3 DNA: TGTGCCAGCAGCCCGACAGGATCCAATCAGCCCCAGCATTTT. This codes for CASSPTGSNQPQHF.